This T cell receptor (beta chain) was identified in a study of cytomegalovirus exposure and HLA in healthy donors. Study-wide points: Most observed TCR sequences were rare, whereas some public TCRs were detected in many donors.

Comments on this clone: Its antigen is not identified.

Amplification used 60 Vbeta primers and 13 Jbeta primers. TCRdb's copy holds only in-frame clones and misses some; the assay was immunoSEQ multiplex PCR. The sample has approximately 180,000 clones; roughly 79% are singletons. V gave up 0 bases and J gave up 2 bases, with 16 bases separating them. The CDR3 consists of 17 residues. Germline V CDR1 and CDR2: SGDLS, YYNGEE. The source of this sequence is a male donor in good health and CMV-seronegative. The specimen was PBMCs. The rearrangement links TRBV9 to TRBJ2-3; perhaps TRBD2 as D (6 bases). CDR3: CASSVAASSDYTDTQYF. The CDR3 region has the DNA TGTGCCAGCAGCGTAGCCGCCTCTAGCGACTACACAGATACGCAGTATTTT. Full variable domain (remainder filled in from reference TRBV9 and TRBJ2-3): DSGVTQTPKHLITATGQRVTLRCSPRSGDLSVYWYQQSLDQGLQFLIQYYNGEERAKGNILERFSAQQFPDLHSELNLSSLELGDSALYFCASSVAASSDYTDTQYFGPGTRLTVL.